This passage covers 30 T cell receptor beta chains from one sample sequenced in a study of CD8 T cells in Susac syndrome. Random hexamers were used to reverse transcribe roughly 0.45 to 1 ug of RNA. Each CDR3 protein gets one entry after TCRdb re-called the immunoSEQ multiplex PCR reads with MiXCR. The sample carries about 120,000 distinct CDR3 sequences, around 94% recorded once. Material: CD4+ T cells from PBMCs. The receptors were sampled from a human donor with multiple sclerosis.

The chain carries TRBV6-6 and TRBJ1-6, with 7 bases identical to TRBD1. CDR3 length: 13 amino acids. With 6 bases clipped from V and 8 bases from J, the junction kept 4 bases outside the gene matches. Germline V CDR1 and CDR2: MNHNY, SVGAGI (reference sequence). The CDR3 protein is CASSPTGDSPLHF. In DNA form, the CDR3 reads TGTGCCAGCAGCCCAACAGGGGATTCACCCCTCCACTTT.

The rearrangement joins TRBV6-1 to TRBJ1-2; D perhaps matches TRBD1 (5 bases). The CDR3 totals 16 residues. In germline, CDR1 is MNHNS, CDR2 SASEGT. V dropped 6 bases and J dropped 0 bases, with 17 bases sitting between them. This chain's CDR3 is CASRALQGRANYGYTF. DNA for the CDR3: TGTGCCAGCAGGGCGCTTCAGGGCAGAGCTAACTATGGCTACACCTTC.

The rearrangement uses TRBV30 and TRBJ1-6; possibly TRBD1 for D (6 bases). V dropped 2 bases and J dropped 14 bases, with 13 bases sitting between them. Germline CDR1 is GTSNPN and CDR2 is SVGIG (reference sequence). The CDR3 is 12 residues long. The CDR3 loop reads CAWSRDMESLHF. The CDR3 coding sequence is TGTGCCTGGAGTAGGGACATGGAATCCCTCCACTTT.

The chain uses TRBV29-1 and TRBJ2-3; 7 bases agree with TRBD2. Per germline, CDR1 SQVTM and CDR2 ANQGSEA. V shed 7 bases, J shed 2 bases, and the junction held 6 bases outside the gene matches. CDR3 length: 13 residues. The CDR3, as DNA: TGCAGCGCCGAGGGAGGGTCCACAGATACGCAGTATTTT. This encodes CSAEGGSTDTQYF.

V usage is TRBV27 and J usage is TRBJ1-5, with a weak D call TRBD1 (6 bases). The germline CDR1 and CDR2 sequences are MNHEY and SMNVEV (reference sequence). The CDR3 contains 13 residues. Trimming removed 5 bases at V and 5 bases at J, with 10 bases between. This CDR3 reads CASSLYRDQPQHF. DNA for the CDR3: TGTGCCAGCAGTCTTTACAGGGATCAGCCCCAGCATTTT.

The chain uses TRBV30 and TRBJ2-2; D not certain. The CDR3 runs to 11 residues. The germline V gene has CDR1 GTSNPN and CDR2 SVGIG (reference sequence). The germline V and J ends were trimmed by 5 bases and 1 base, with 2 bases remaining between them. CDR3 nucleotides: TGTGCCTGGGAGAACACCGGGGAGCTGTTTTTT. Encoded protein: CAWENTGELFF.

This clonotype was recorded once. The chain couples TRBV2 to TRBJ1-2, with D possibly TRBD1 on 6 matching bases. Germline CDR1 and CDR2: SNHLY and FYNNEI. The CDR3 spans 14 residues. V lost 4 bases, J lost 0 bases, and 9 bases lay in between. Here the CDR3 DNA reads TGTGCCAGCAGTGGGGACACAACTAACTATGGCTACACCTTC. Encoded protein: CASSGDTTNYGYTF.

The J gene is TRBJ2-2, the V gene TRBV2; possibly TRBD2 for D (5 bases). The CDR3 runs to 12 residues. Germline V gives CDR1 SNHLY, CDR2 FYNNEI. V dropped 7 bases and J dropped 4 bases, with 7 bases sitting between them. Here the CDR3 reads CASNRGTGELFF. CDR3 bases: TGTGCCAGCAATCGGGGCACCGGGGAGCTGTTTTTT.

The rearrangement uses TRBV4-3 and TRBJ2-5, with D uncertain. CDR1 LGHNA and CDR2 YSLEER come from the germline V gene. V lost 1 base to trimming and J lost 4 bases, with 7 bases between them. The length of the CDR3 is 13 residues. In nucleotides, the CDR3 is TGCGCCAGCAGCCAAGGCACTTCAGAGACCCAGTACTTC. This codes for CASSQGTSETQYF.

The chain has TRBV6-5 and TRBJ2-5; D call uncertain. The CDR3 has 15 amino acids. Germline assignment: CDR1 MNHEY and CDR2 SVGAGI. V lost 0 bases, J lost 4 bases, and 12 bases lay in between. The CDR3 DNA follows: TGTGCCAGCAGTTACTCCGGACGCCCTCGAGAGACCCAGTACTTC. Translated: CASSYSGRPRETQYF.

J is TRBJ1-3 and V is TRBV28; a weak D match, TRBD1 (5 bases). Germline loops: CDR1 MDHEN, CDR2 SYDVKM. The CDR3 spans 17 residues. Deletions cut 5 bases from V and 5 bases from J, with 22 bases between. The CDR3 is CASSENLGVRQRNTIYF. CDR3 DNA sequence: TGTGCCAGCAGTGAGAACCTAGGGGTTCGGCAGAGAAACACCATATATTTT. The whole variable domain, filled in from reference TRBV28 and TRBJ1-3, reads DVKVTQSSRYLVKRTGEKVFLECVQDMDHENMFWYRQDPGLGLRLIYFSYDVKMKEKGDIPEGYSVSREKKERFSLILESASTNQTSMYLCASSENLGVRQRNTIYFGEGSWLTVV.

The rearrangement links TRBV30 to TRBJ2-3, with 8 positions matching TRBD2. Germline CDR1 is GTSNPN and CDR2 is SVGIG (reference sequence). Losses at the gene ends were 2 bases for V and 3 bases for J; bases not matched to a gene: 7. The CDR3 extends over 15 amino acids. CDR3 in amino acids: CAWSPQRGTTDTQYF. For the CDR3, the DNA is TGTGCCTGGAGTCCCCAGCGGGGGACTACAGATACGCAGTATTTT.

The chain joins TRBV3-1 to TRBJ2-4; D ambiguous. Germline CDR1 reads LGHDT; CDR2 reads YNNKEL (reference sequence). The CDR3 sequence is 14 residues long. The V end was cut by 2 bases, the J end by 5 bases, with 10 bases between. The chain's CDR3 is CASSQRLGENIQYF. The CDR3 DNA reads TGTGCCAGCAGCCAACGCTTGGGTGAAAACATTCAGTACTTC.

This chain joins TRBV9 and TRBJ2-1; D gene unclear. The CDR3 is made up of 15 amino acids. The ends were cut back, 4 bases at V and 4 bases at J, with 15 bases in the middle. CDR1 SGDLS and CDR2 YYNGEE come from the germline V gene. As DNA, the CDR3 is TGTGCCAGCAGCCCCAACAGTGTCGGGTACAATGAGCAGTTCTTC. This gives the protein CASSPNSVGYNEQFF.

The chain carries TRBV7-9 and TRBJ2-2, with D perhaps being TRBD1 or TRBD2 (5 bases each). Germline-derived CDR1 and CDR2 are SEHNR and FQNEAQ (reference sequence). The CDR3 covers 14 residues. V lost 6 bases and J lost 6, with 14 bases in between. Here the CDR3 DNA reads TGTGCCAGCAGTTTTGGGACCACCGCCGGGGAGCTGTTTTTT. This codes for CASSFGTTAGELFF. The whole variable domain, remainder taken from reference TRBV7-9 and TRBJ2-2, is DTGVSQNPRHKITKRGQNVTFRCDPISEHNRLYWYRQTLGQGPEFLTYFQNEAQLEKSRLLSDRFSAERPKGSFSTLEIQRTEQGDSAMYLCASSFGTTAGELFFGEGSRLTVL.

The rearrangement uses TRBV24-1 and TRBJ2-7; D is ambiguous. Germline V gene data show CDR1 as KGHDR and CDR2 as SFDVKD. Trimming pared 0 bases from V and 6 bases from J, leaving 8 bases between. CDR3 length equals 13 residues. The CDR3 reads CATSDLRGSEQYF. Written as DNA, the CDR3 is TGTGCCACCAGTGATTTGCGAGGTAGCGAGCAGTACTTC.

V usage is TRBV18 and J usage is TRBJ2-1; TRBD2 matches 14 bases. Looked up from germline, CDR1 is KGHSH and CDR2 is LQKENI. J was trimmed by 5 bases and V by 1 base; bases with no gene match: 10. The length of the CDR3 is 19 residues. The CDR3 DNA is TGTGCCAGCTCACCACAAACCCCGGGACTAGCGGGGGCCGACAATGAGCAGTTCTTC. Translated, it gives CASSPQTPGLAGADNEQFF.

The chain recombines TRBV5-1 with TRBJ1-2; D is unclear. Trimming shortened V by 4 bases and J by 2 bases, and 12 bases separated the two germline ends. Germline V gene data show CDR1 as SGHRS and CDR2 as YFSETQ. The CDR3 is 14 amino acids. In DNA form, the CDR3 reads TGCGCCAGCAGCCTCCGAACGGCGAACTATGGCTACACCTTC. It codes for CASSLRTANYGYTF.

The V gene is TRBV10-3, the J gene TRBJ1-5, with 7 bases identical to TRBD1. Germline loops: CDR1 ENHRY, CDR2 SYGVKD. The length of the CDR3 is 15 residues. The V and J ends lost 5 bases and 7 bases, in that order; junction bases with no gene match: 11. CDR3 DNA sequence: TGTGCCATCAGTCTGACCGACAGGGAAGGCCAGCCCCAGCATTTT. It encodes CAISLTDREGQPQHF.

The chain uses TRBV10-3 and TRBJ1-1, with a weak D call TRBD1 (5 bases). The CDR3 length is 16 residues. Germline CDR1 reads ENHRY; CDR2 reads SYGVKD. V was shortened by 0 bases and J by 1 base, with 12 bases between the two germline ends. The CDR3 sequence is CAISESGGRGNTEAFF. The CDR3 nucleotides read TGTGCCATCAGTGAGTCCGGCGGGAGGGGGAACACTGAAGCTTTCTTT.

CDR3 sequence reads: CASSQDPGAETQYF. The CDR3 DNA reads TGTGCCAGCAGCCAAGACCCAGGGGCAGAGACCCAGTACTTC. The chain is built from TRBV3-1 and TRBJ2-5; D perhaps matches TRBD1 (6 bases). Germline lookup yields CDR1 LGHDT and CDR2 YNNKEL (reference sequence). V was clipped by 0 bases and J by 4 bases, with 9 bases between them. This CDR3 is built from 14 residues.

The chain couples TRBV3-1 to TRBJ1-3; D not certain. Germline V lookup: CDR1 LGHDT, CDR2 YNNKEL (reference sequence). The CDR3 length is 13 residues. V shed 4 bases and J shed 8 bases, with 12 bases lying between them. The CDR3 DNA sequence: TGTGCCAGCAGCCTTCTCGACGGGGACACCATATATTTT. This gives the protein CASSLLDGDTIYF.

J is TRBJ1-2 and V is TRBV7-9; TRBD1 is a possible D gene (5 bases). Trimming removed 5 bases at V and 4 bases at J, with 20 bases between. CDR1 is SEHNR and CDR2 is FQNEAQ in the germline V gene (reference sequence). CDR3 length equals 16 residues. CDR3 residues: CASSPRWGITAYGYTF. In nucleotides, the CDR3 is TGTGCCAGCAGCCCCCGCTGGGGGATCACAGCCTATGGCTACACCTTC.

This clonotype was detected only once. This chain joins TRBV3-1 and TRBJ1-1; D unclear. The CDR3 totals 14 residues. Trimming took 1 base from V and 7 from J, leaving 13 bases between them. Germline V gene lookup returns CDR1 LGHDT and CDR2 YNNKEL (reference sequence). CDR3 amino acids: CASSQARDKGEAFF. The CDR3, as DNA: TGTGCCAGCAGCCAAGCTAGGGATAAAGGTGAAGCTTTCTTT.

The V gene is TRBV27, the J gene TRBJ1-5, with D perhaps matching TRBD1 (6 bases). Germline lookup yields CDR1 MNHEY and CDR2 SMNVEV (reference sequence). V shed 6 bases and J shed 11 bases, with 17 bases lying between them. The CDR3 sequence is 13 residues long. For the CDR3, the DNA is TGTGCCAGCAGGGGTGCTGGGGGGCACGCCCAGCATTTT. Amino acids: CASRGAGGHAQHF.

This chain uses TRBV7-6 with TRBJ2-3, with a possible D match to TRBD2 (7 bases). V was clipped by 3 bases and J by 2 bases, with 12 bases between them. CDR3 length: 15 amino acids. Germline V gene lookup returns CDR1 SGHVS and CDR2 FNYEAQ. The CDR3 DNA follows: TGTGCCAGCAGCTTGAAAGGGGGGGTCACAGATACGCAGTATTTT. It is translated as CASSLKGGVTDTQYF. Filled out from reference TRBV7-6 and TRBJ2-3, the complete variable domain reads GAGVSQSPRYKVTKRGQDVALRCDPISGHVSLYWYRQALGQGPEFLTYFNYEAQQDKSGLPNDRFSAERPEGSISTLTIQRTEQRDSAMYRCASSLKGGVTDTQYFGPGTRLTVL.

The gene calls are TRBV5-4 and TRBJ2-7; TRBD2 aligns across 10 bases. The CDR3 is 17 residues long. V dropped 4 bases and J dropped 5; count of bases not matched to a gene: 15. Germline lookup yields CDR1 SGHNT and CDR2 YYREEE (reference sequence). Here the CDR3 reads CASSPTGTSAGIHEQYF. In DNA form, the CDR3 reads TGTGCCAGCAGCCCTACCGGGACTAGCGCAGGGATCCACGAGCAGTACTTC.

The CDR3 here is CSVGGYQETQYF. The CDR3, as DNA: TGCAGCGTTGGGGGGTACCAAGAGACCCAGTACTTC. The chain carries TRBV29-1 and TRBJ2-5; either TRBD1 or TRBD2 may supply D (5 bases each). The CDR3 spans 12 residues. From germline, CDR1 is SQVTM and CDR2 ANQGSEA. With 4 bases removed from V and 0 bases from J, the gap between germline ends came to 6 bases.

CDR3 in DNA: TGTGCCTGGAGTGTAACGGCCCAGAACACCGGGGAGCTGTTTTTT. Amino acids: CAWSVTAQNTGELFF. The chain is built from TRBV30 and TRBJ2-2, with D unclear. This CDR3 has 15 amino acids. Germline values: CDR1 GTSNPN, CDR2 SVGIG (reference sequence). V was clipped by 0 bases and J by 1 base, with 9 bases between them.

The rearrangement joins TRBV19 to TRBJ2-3; no firm D call. The CDR3 length is 13 residues. Germline CDR1 reads LNHDA; CDR2 reads SQIVND (reference sequence). V lost 2 bases and J lost 2, with 5 bases in between. This CDR3 is CASSIINTDTQYF. As DNA, the CDR3 is TGTGCCAGTAGTATAATTAACACAGATACGCAGTATTTT. The variable domain in full, with the rest retrieved from reference TRBV19 and TRBJ2-3, is DGGITQSPKYLFRKEGQNVTLSCEQNLNHDAMYWYRQDPGQGLRLIYYSQIVNDFQKGDIAEGYSVSREKKESFPLTVTSAQKNPTAFYLCASSIINTDTQYFGPGTRLTVL.